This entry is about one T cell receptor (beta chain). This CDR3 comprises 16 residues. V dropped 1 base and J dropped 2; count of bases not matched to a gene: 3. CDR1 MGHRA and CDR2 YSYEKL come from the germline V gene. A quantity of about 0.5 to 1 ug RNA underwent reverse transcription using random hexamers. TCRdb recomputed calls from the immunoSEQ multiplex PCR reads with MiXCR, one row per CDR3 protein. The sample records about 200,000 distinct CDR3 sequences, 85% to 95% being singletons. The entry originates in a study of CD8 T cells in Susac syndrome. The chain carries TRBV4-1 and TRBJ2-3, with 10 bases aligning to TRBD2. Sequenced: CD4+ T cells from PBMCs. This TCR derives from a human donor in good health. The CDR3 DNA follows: TGCGCCAGCAGCCAAGGGACTAGCGGCCACACAGATACGCAGTATTTT. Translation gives CASSQGTSGHTDTQYF.